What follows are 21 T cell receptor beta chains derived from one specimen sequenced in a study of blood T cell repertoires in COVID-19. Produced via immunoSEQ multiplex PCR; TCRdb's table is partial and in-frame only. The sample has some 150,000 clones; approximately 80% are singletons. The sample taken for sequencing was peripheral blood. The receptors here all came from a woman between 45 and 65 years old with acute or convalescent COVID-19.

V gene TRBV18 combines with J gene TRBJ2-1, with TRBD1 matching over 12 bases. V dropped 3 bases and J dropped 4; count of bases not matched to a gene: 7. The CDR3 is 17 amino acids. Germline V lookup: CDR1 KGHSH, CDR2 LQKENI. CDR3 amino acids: CASSPSPGQGAYNEQFF. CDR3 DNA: TGTGCCAGCTCACCCTCCCCGGGACAGGGGGCTTACAATGAGCAGTTCTTC.

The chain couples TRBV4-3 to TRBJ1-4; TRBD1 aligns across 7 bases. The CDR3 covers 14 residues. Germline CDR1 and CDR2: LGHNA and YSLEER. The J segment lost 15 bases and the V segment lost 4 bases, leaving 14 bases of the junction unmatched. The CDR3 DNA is TGCGCCAGCAGCCCGGGACAGCGGACGCCAGGCTTGTTTTTT. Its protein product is CASSPGQRTPGLFF.

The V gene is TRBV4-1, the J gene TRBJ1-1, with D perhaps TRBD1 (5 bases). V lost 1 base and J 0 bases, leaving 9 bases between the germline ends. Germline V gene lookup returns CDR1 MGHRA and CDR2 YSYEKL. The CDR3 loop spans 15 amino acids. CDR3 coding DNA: TGCGCCAGCAGCCAAGGGGGGGAAATGAACACTGAAGCTTTCTTT. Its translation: CASSQGGEMNTEAFF.

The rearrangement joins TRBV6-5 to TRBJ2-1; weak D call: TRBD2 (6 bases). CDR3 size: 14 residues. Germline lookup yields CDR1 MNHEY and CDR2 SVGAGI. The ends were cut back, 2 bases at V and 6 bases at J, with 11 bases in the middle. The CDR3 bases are TGTGCCAGCAGTTACCGGGGGAACGGCAATGAGCAGTTCTTC. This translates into CASSYRGNGNEQFF.

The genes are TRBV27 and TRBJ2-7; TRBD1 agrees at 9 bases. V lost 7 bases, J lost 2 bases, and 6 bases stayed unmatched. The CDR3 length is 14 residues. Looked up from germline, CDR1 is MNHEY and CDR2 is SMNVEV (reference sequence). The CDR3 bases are TGTGCCAGCAACCCGGGACAGGGCACCTACGAGCAGTACTTC. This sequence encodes CASNPGQGTYEQYF.

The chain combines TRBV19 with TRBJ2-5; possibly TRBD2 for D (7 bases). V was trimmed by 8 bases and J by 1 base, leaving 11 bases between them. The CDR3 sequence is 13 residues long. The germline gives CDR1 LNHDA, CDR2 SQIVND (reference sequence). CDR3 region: CASARGAQETQYF. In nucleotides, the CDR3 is TGTGCCAGTGCCCGGGGGGCCCAAGAGACCCAGTACTTC.

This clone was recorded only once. The CDR3 region has the DNA TGTGCCAGCTCTAGCTGGGGGGGTACAGATACGCAGTATTTT. It codes for CASSSWGGTDTQYF. The J gene is TRBJ2-3, the V gene TRBV6-5; 7 positions match TRBD2. The V gene's germline CDR1 is MNHEY and CDR2 SVGAGI. J lost 3 bases, V lost 8 bases, and 8 bases had no gene match. The CDR3 length is 14 residues.

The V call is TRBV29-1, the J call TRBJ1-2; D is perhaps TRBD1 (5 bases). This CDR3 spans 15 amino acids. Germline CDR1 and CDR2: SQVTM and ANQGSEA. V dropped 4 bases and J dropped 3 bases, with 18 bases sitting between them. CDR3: CSVVAGSPLDYGYTF. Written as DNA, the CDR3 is TGCAGCGTTGTTGCAGGGTCGCCGTTGGACTATGGCTACACCTTC.

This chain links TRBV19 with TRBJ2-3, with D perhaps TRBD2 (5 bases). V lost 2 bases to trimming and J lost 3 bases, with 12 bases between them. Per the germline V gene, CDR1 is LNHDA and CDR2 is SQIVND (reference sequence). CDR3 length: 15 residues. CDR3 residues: CASSIILGSTDTQYF. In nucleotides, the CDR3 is TGTGCCAGTAGTATAATCCTTGGGAGTACAGATACGCAGTATTTT.

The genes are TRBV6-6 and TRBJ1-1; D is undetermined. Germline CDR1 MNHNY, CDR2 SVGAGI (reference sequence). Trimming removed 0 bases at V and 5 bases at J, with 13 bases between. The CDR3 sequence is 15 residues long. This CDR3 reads CASSYSEGGETEAFF. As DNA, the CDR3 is TGTGCCAGCAGTTACTCGGAGGGCGGCGAAACTGAAGCTTTCTTT.

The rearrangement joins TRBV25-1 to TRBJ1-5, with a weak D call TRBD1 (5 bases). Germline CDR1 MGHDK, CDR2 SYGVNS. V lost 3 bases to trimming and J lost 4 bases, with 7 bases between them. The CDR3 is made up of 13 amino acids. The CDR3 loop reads CASSDDRNQPQHF. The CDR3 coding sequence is TGTGCCAGCAGTGATGACAGAAATCAGCCCCAGCATTTT.

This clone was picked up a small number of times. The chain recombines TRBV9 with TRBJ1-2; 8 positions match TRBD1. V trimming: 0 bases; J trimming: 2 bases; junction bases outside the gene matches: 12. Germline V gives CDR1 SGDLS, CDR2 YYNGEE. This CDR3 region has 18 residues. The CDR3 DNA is TGTGCCAGCAGCGTAGGAACAGGGGGATCGGTCGGAAACTATGGCTACACCTTC. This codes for CASSVGTGGSVGNYGYTF.

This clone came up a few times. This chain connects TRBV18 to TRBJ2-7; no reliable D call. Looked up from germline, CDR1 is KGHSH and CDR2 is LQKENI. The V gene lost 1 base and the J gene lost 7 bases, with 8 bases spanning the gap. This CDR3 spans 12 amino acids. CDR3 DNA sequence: TGTGCCAGCTCACCACGGTCCGAGGAGCAGTACTTC. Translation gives CASSPRSEEQYF.

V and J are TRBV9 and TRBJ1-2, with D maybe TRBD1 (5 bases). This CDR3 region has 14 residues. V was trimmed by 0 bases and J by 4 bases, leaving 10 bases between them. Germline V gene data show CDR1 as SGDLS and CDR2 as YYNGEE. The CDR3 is CASSVGGQGYGYTF. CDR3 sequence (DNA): TGTGCCAGCAGCGTAGGTGGGCAGGGCTATGGCTACACCTTC.

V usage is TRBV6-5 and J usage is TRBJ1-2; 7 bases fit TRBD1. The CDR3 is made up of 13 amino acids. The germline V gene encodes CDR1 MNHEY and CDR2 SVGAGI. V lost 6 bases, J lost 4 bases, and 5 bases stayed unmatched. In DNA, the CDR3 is TGTGCCAGCAGCATGACAGGGACCTATGGCTACACCTTC. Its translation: CASSMTGTYGYTF.

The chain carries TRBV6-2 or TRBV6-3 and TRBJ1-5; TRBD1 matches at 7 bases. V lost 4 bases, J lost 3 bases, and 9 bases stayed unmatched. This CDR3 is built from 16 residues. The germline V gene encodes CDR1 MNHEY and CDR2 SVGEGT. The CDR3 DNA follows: TGTGCCAGCAGTTTCAATTACAGGGGTGTCAATCAGCCCCAGCATTTT. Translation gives CASSFNYRGVNQPQHF.

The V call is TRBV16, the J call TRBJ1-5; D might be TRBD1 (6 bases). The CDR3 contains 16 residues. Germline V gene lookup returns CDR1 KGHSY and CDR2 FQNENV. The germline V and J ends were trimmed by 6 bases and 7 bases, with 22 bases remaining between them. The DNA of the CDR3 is TGTGCCAGCAGATCACCGGGGTGGGGGCTGGGGCAGCCCCAGCATTTT. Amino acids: CASRSPGWGLGQPQHF.

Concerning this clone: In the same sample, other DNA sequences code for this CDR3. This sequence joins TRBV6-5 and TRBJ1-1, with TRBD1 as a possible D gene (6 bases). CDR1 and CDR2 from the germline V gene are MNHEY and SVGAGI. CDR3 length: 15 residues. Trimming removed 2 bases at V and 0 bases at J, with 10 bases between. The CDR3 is CASSYRTGMNTEAFF. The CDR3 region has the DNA TGTGCCAGCAGTTACCGAACAGGGATGAACACTGAAGCTTTCTTT.

The CDR3 nucleotides are TGTGCCAGCAGCTTGGTAACAGCTTCTGGAAACACCATATATTTT. Protein: CASSLVTASGNTIYF. The V gene is TRBV5-4, the J gene TRBJ1-3; no reliable D call. V lost 0 bases, J lost 1 base, and 8 bases lay in between. The CDR3 contains 15 residues. CDR1 and CDR2 (germline): SGHNT, YYREEE (reference sequence).

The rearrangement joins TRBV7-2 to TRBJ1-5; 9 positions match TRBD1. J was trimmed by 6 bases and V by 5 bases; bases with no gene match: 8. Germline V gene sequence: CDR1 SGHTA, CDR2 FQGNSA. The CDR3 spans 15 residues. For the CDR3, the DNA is TGTGCCAGCAGCACGACAGGGGGTTTGGGTCAGCCCCAGCATTTT. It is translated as CASSTTGGLGQPQHF. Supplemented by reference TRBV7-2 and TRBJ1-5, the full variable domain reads GAGVSQSPSNKVTEKGKDVELRCDPISGHTALYWYRQSLGQGLEFLIYFQGNSAPDKSGLPSDRFSAERTGGSVSTLTIQRTQQEDSAVYLCASSTTGGLGQPQHFGDGTRLSIL.

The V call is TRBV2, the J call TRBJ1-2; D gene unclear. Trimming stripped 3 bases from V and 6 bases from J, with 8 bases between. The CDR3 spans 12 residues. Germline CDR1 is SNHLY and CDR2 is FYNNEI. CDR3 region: CASSDRINGYTF. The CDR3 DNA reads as TGTGCCAGCAGTGACAGGATAAATGGCTACACCTTC.